These 15 T cell receptor beta chains originate from one sample sequenced in a study of tumor-infiltrating lymphocytes in oesophageal squamous cell carcinoma. TCRdb reanalysed the PCR reads using MiXCR and keeps one entry per CDR3 protein. The repertoire has 13,000 or so distinct CDR3 sequences, around 54% of them found once; the top ten carry about 34%. Sequencing input: esophageal tumor tissue. Receptor source: a female donor with esophageal squamous cell carcinoma.

The chain employs TRBV11-1 and TRBJ2-3, with 11 bases aligning to TRBD2. Per germline, CDR1 SGHAT and CDR2 FQDESV (reference sequence). V lost 4 bases, J lost 4 bases, and 13 bases stayed unmatched. The CDR3 covers 18 residues. CDR3 region: CASSSQALLAGVADTQYF. Written as DNA, the CDR3 is TGTGCCAGCAGCTCCCAGGCCTTACTAGCGGGAGTAGCAGATACGCAGTATTTT.

This clonotype was picked up many times. The chain links TRBV19 to TRBJ2-1; the D is unclear. There are 16 residues in the CDR3. Between the trimmed V and J ends, which lost 4 bases and 0 bases, there was a span of 13 bases. Germline CDR1 and CDR2: LNHDA and SQIVND (reference sequence). For the CDR3, the DNA is TGTGCCAGTAGTAAATCCGGGCCGACCTCCTACAATGAGCAGTTCTTC. Protein sequence: CASSKSGPTSYNEQFF.

V and J are TRBV7-8 and TRBJ1-5, with D unclear. The germline V gene has CDR1 SGHVS and CDR2 FQNEAQ. Trimming removed 1 base at V and 5 bases at J, with 6 bases between. The CDR3 is 13 amino acids. For the CDR3, the DNA is TGTGCCAGCAGCTTAGGTGGGGATCAGCCCCAGCATTTT. It codes for CASSLGGDQPQHF.

The genes are TRBV12-5 and TRBJ2-5; TRBD2 agrees at 12 bases. Germline-derived CDR1 and CDR2 are LGHNT and FRNRAP. This CDR3 spans 16 amino acids. V lost 4 bases, J lost 1 base, and 4 bases stayed unmatched. The CDR3 DNA reads TGTGCTAGTGGTTCGACTAGCGGGGGTCCCCAAGAGACCCAGTACTTC. Its protein product is CASGSTSGGPQETQYF.

The J gene is TRBJ2-1, the V gene TRBV11-2; D remains unclear. Between the trimmed V and J ends, which lost 0 bases and 0 bases, there was a span of 12 bases. Germline lookup yields CDR1 SGHAT and CDR2 FQNNGV. The CDR3 sequence is 17 residues long. The CDR3 here is CASSLEAPGNSYNEQFF. The DNA for the CDR3 is TGTGCCAGCAGCTTAGAAGCCCCAGGTAACTCCTACAATGAGCAGTTCTTC.

This clonotype has ten or more counts. This rearrangement joins TRBV6-1 to TRBJ2-5; 11 nucleotides align to TRBD1. V shed 3 bases, J shed 11 bases, and the junction held 14 bases outside the gene matches. Germline V gene sequence: CDR1 MNHNS, CDR2 SASEGT. The CDR3 totals 16 residues. The CDR3 coding sequence is TGTGCCAGCAGTGAGTCTTGGGGGACAGGGGGGTTTGAGCAGTACTTC. Residues: CASSESWGTGGFEQYF.

V usage is TRBV7-3 and J usage is TRBJ2-1, with a weak D call TRBD1 (6 bases). The assigned J gene may be wrong: the sequence end matches TRBJ2-5 better. Germline-derived CDR1 and CDR2 are SGHTA and FQGTGA. The length of the CDR3 is 12 residues. CDR3 coding DNA: TGTGCCAGCAGCCAGGGGCAAGAGACCCAGTACTTC. As protein: CASSQGQETQYF.

This chain links TRBV7-6 with TRBJ2-1; D possibly corresponds to TRBD1 (5 bases). The V and J ends lost 8 bases and 2 bases respectively, with 10 bases between them. The CDR3 has 13 amino acids. Germline lookup yields CDR1 SGHVS and CDR2 FNYEAQ. The CDR3 here is CASDRPTYNEQFF. CDR3 bases: TGTGCCAGCGACAGACCTACCTACAATGAGCAGTTCTTC.

The V and J genes are TRBV12-3 or TRBV12-4 and TRBJ2-1; 9 bases are a match to TRBD2. The closer fit of TRBJ2-5 to the DNA end suggests the J call may be wrong. This CDR3 contains 14 residues. In DNA, the CDR3 is TGTGCCAGCAGATCTAGCGGGGTCCAAGAGACCCAGTACTTC. Encoded protein: CASRSSGVQETQYF.

This clonotype was seen only a few times. A read error may explain this, as a much larger clone is one base away. V is TRBV28 and J is TRBJ2-5, with 7 bases matching TRBD2. V was clipped by 6 bases and J by 11 bases; unmatched bases: 18. The CDR3 has 15 residues. The germline V gene encodes CDR1 MDHEN and CDR2 SYDVKM. CDR3 residues: CASRKLGGGGNEQYF. The CDR3 DNA sequence: TGTGCCAGCAGAAAACTCGGTGGCGGGGGTAATGAGCAGTACTTC. The whole variable domain, filled in from reference TRBV28 and TRBJ2-5, reads DVKVTQSSRYLVKRTGEKVFLECVQDMDHENMFWYRQDPGLGLRLIYFSYDVKMKEKGDIPEGYSVSREKKERFSLILESASTNQTSMYLCASRKLGGGGNEQYFGPGTRLLVL.

This rearrangement joins TRBV7-2 to TRBJ2-7; TRBD2 matches at 15 bases. The J call could be wrong; TRBJ2-1 is a better fit for the DNA end. CDR1 is SGHTA and CDR2 is FQGNSA in the germline V gene. This CDR3 has 15 residues. The CDR3 sequence is CASSFGLAGGGEQFF. The CDR3 bases are TGTGCCAGCAGCTTTGGACTAGCGGGAGGGGGTGAGCAGTTCTTC.

In DNA, the CDR3 is TGTGCCAGCAGCCCCCGACTAGACTCCTACAATGAGCAGTTCTTC. Translating gives CASSPRLDSYNEQFF. This chain connects TRBV7-2 to TRBJ2-7; tentative D call: TRBD2 (6 bases). The J call may be wrong; the DNA end is better matched by TRBJ2-1. Germline V CDR1 and CDR2: SGHTA, FQGNSA. The CDR3 totals 15 residues.

The chain carries TRBV28 and TRBJ2-1; D uncertain. In germline, CDR1 is MDHEN, CDR2 SYDVKM. V was shortened by 2 bases and J by 6 bases, with 8 bases between the two germline ends. The CDR3 consists of 13 residues. In DNA form, the CDR3 reads TGTGCCAGCAGTTTAGCTCAGTCCAATGAGCAGTTCTTC. This encodes CASSLAQSNEQFF. The full variable domain, in which reference TRBV28 and TRBJ2-1 provide the parts outside the CDR3, is DVKVTQSSRYLVKRTGEKVFLECVQDMDHENMFWYRQDPGLGLRLIYFSYDVKMKEKGDIPEGYSVSREKKERFSLILESASTNQTSMYLCASSLAQSNEQFFGPGTRLTVL.

This clonotype has just a few counts. The J gene is TRBJ1-5, the V gene TRBV2, with TRBD1 matching over 8 bases. This CDR3 region has 13 residues. The V segment lost 6 bases and the J segment 2 bases; nucleotides outside the gene matches: 0. Germline-derived CDR1 and CDR2 are SNHLY and FYNNEI. The CDR3 DNA reads TGTGCCAGCAGGGGACAGGGCAATCAGCCCCAGCATTTT. This codes for CASRGQGNQPQHF.

The rearrangement joins TRBV20-1 to TRBJ2-4; the D gene is possibly TRBD2 (6 bases). The DNA matches TRBJ2-5 better at its end, which makes the J call doubtful. Germline V gives CDR1 DFQATT, CDR2 SNEGSKA (reference sequence). The CDR3 spans 11 residues. The CDR3 loop reads CSAQRAETQYF. The CDR3 region has the DNA TGCAGTGCCCAGCGGGCTGAGACCCAGTACTTC.